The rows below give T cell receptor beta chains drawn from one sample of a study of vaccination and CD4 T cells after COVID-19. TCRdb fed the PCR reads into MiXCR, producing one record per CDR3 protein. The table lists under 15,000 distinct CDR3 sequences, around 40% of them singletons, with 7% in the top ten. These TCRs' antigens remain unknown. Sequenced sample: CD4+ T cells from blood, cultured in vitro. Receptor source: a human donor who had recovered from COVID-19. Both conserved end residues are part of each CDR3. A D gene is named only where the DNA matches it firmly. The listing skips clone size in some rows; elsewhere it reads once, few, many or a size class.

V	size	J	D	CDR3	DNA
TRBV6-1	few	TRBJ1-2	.	CASSEGPNTGYTF	TGTGCCAGCAGTGAAGGCCCTAACACCGGCTACACCTTC
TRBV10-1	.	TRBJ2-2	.	CASSPGELSTGELFF	TGCGCCAGCAGTCCAGGGGAGTTGAGCACCGGGGAGCTGTTTTTT
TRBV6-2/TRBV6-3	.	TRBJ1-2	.	CASRFLLDPRGYTF	TGTGCCAGCAGGTTTCTTCTTGACCCCCGAGGCTACACCTTC
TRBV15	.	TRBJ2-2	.	CATSRGGGAGELFF	TGTGCCACCAGCAGAGGAGGGGGGGCCGGGGAGCTGTTTTTT
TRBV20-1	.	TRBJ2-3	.	CSASVHSKRDTQYF	TGCAGTGCTAGCGTCCATTCGAAGCGGGATACGCAGTATTTT
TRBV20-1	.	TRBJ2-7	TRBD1	CSATRDSPYEQYF	TGCAGTGCTACCCGGGACAGCCCCTACGAGCAGTACTTC
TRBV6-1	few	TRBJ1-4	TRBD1	CASSPGQASNEKLFF	TGTGCCAGCAGCCCTGGACAGGCGAGTAATGAAAAACTGTTTTTT
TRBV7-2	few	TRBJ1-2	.	CASSPPGTNYGYTF	TGTGCCAGCAGCCCGCCGGGTACCAACTATGGCTACACCTTC
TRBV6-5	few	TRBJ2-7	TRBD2	CASSSIAGTSKIEQYF	TGTGCCAGCAGTTCAATCGCCGGGACTAGCAAAATCGAGCAGTACTTC
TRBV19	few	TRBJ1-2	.	CASSQGPKSHGYTF	TGTGCCAGTAGTCAGGGACCCAAATCCCACGGCTACACCTTC
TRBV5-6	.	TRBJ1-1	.	CASSLIGGEAFF	TGTGCCAGCAGCTTAATAGGGGGGGAAGCTTTCTTT
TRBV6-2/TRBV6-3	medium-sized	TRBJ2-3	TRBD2	CASSRGTSGGAGDTQYF	TGTGCCAGCAGCCGAGGGACTAGCGGGGGGGCCGGAGATACGCAGTATTTT
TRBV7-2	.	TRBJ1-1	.	CASLVNWGSEAFF	TGTGCCTCCCTCGTTAACTGGGGGTCTGAAGCTTTCTTT
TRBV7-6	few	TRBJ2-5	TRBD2	CASNRGGGQETQYF	TGTGCCAGCAACCGTGGGGGAGGGCAAGAGACCCAGTACTTC
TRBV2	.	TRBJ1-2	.	CASSDPDYRVLDYGYTF	TGTGCCAGCAGTGACCCCGATTACAGGGTTCTTGACTATGGCTACACCTTC
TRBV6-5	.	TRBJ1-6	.	CASSSAGEHNSPLHF	TGTGCCAGCAGTTCTGCAGGGGAACATAATTCACCCCTCCACTTT